Listed below are T cell receptor beta chains from one sample, sequenced in a study of blood T cell repertoires in COVID-19. Using immunoSEQ multiplex PCR, the repertoire was profiled, and TCRdb retains in-frame clones only, with some absent. Of more than 85,000 clones in the sample, about 85% were seen once. The sequenced material came from peripheral blood. The source of these receptors is a man between 45 and 60 years old with acute or convalescent COVID-19. Each CDR3 is given with its conserved first and last residue. Each record gives: CDR3 protein, CDR3 DNA, V gene, clone size, J gene, D gene. D genes are given only for firm matches. Some rows mark clone size as missing; the rest say once, few, many or name a class of expanded clone.

CDR3aa: CASSPGGKNIQYF
CDR3nt: TGTGCCAGCAGCCCGGGAGGCAAAAACATTCAGTACTTC
v_gene: TRBV14
abundance: -
j_gene: TRBJ2-4
d_gene: TRBD2

CDR3aa: CASSPRDRGSFLSYEQYF
CDR3nt: TGTGCCAGCAGCCCCCGGGACAGGGGGTCTTTCTTATCCTACGAGCAGTACTTC
v_gene: TRBV14
abundance: once
j_gene: TRBJ2-7
d_gene: TRBD1

CDR3aa: CAWSGETGYTF
CDR3nt: TGTGCCTGGAGTGGAGAAACCGGCTACACCTTC
v_gene: TRBV30
abundance: -
j_gene: TRBJ1-2
d_gene: -

CDR3aa: CASSQSQGPYGYTF
CDR3nt: TGTGCCAGCAGTCAGTCCCAGGGTCCCTATGGCTACACCTTC
v_gene: TRBV6-5
abundance: -
j_gene: TRBJ1-2
d_gene: -

CDR3aa: CASSRGGLADYSYEQYF
CDR3nt: TGTGCCAGCAGCCGGGGGGGACTAGCGGATTACTCCTACGAGCAGTACTTC
v_gene: TRBV11-2
abundance: -
j_gene: TRBJ2-7
d_gene: TRBD2

CDR3aa: CASRDSNEQFF
CDR3nt: TGCGCCAGCAGGGACTCAAATGAGCAGTTCTTC
v_gene: TRBV10-2
abundance: -
j_gene: TRBJ2-1
d_gene: -

CDR3aa: CASSLLANTDTQYF
CDR3nt: TGTGCCAGCAGTTTACTGGCCAACACAGATACGCAGTATTTT
v_gene: TRBV28
abundance: -
j_gene: TRBJ2-3
d_gene: -

CDR3aa: CASSGSGSGQGPGYTF
CDR3nt: TGTGCCAGCAGCGGATCAGGTTCGGGACAGGGTCCTGGCTACACCTTC
v_gene: TRBV9
abundance: -
j_gene: TRBJ1-2
d_gene: TRBD1

CDR3aa: CASSLEGTDHNEQFF
CDR3nt: TGTGCCAGCAGTCTGGAAGGGACAGACCACAATGAGCAGTTCTTC
v_gene: TRBV27
abundance: -
j_gene: TRBJ2-1
d_gene: TRBD1

CDR3aa: CASGRRPFMNTEAFF
CDR3nt: TGTGCCAGCGGTAGGAGGCCATTCATGAACACTGAAGCTTTCTTT
v_gene: TRBV6-5
abundance: -
j_gene: TRBJ1-1
d_gene: -

CDR3aa: CASSEWAGGYTEAFF
CDR3nt: TGTGCCAGCAGTGAATGGGCCGGCGGGTACACTGAAGCTTTCTTT
v_gene: TRBV2
abundance: -
j_gene: TRBJ1-1
d_gene: -

CDR3aa: CASSKQGDTEAFF
CDR3nt: TGTGCCAGCAGCAAACAGGGAGACACTGAAGCTTTCTTT
v_gene: TRBV9
abundance: -
j_gene: TRBJ1-1
d_gene: -

CDR3aa: CSVRDSETYEQYF
CDR3nt: TGCAGCGTTCGGGACAGTGAGACCTACGAGCAGTACTTC
v_gene: TRBV29-1
abundance: few
j_gene: TRBJ2-7
d_gene: TRBD1

CDR3aa: CASSPAGTGEMDTQYF
CDR3nt: TGTGCCAGCTCACCTGCCGGGACGGGGGAAATGGATACGCAGTATTTT
v_gene: TRBV18
abundance: -
j_gene: TRBJ2-3
d_gene: -

CDR3aa: CASSVAGAVFDEQFF
CDR3nt: TGTGCCAGCAGCGTAGCAGGGGCTGTTTTCGATGAGCAGTTCTTC
v_gene: TRBV9
abundance: once
j_gene: TRBJ2-1
d_gene: -

CDR3aa: CASSEGLAGGPGTDTQYF
CDR3nt: TGCGCCAGCAGTGAAGGGTTAGCGGGAGGGCCGGGCACAGATACGCAGTATTTT
v_gene: TRBV10-2
abundance: -
j_gene: TRBJ2-3
d_gene: TRBD2

CDR3aa: CASSLDPRGLGGELFF
CDR3nt: TGCGCCAGCAGCTTGGATCCCAGGGGGCTTGGCGGGGAGCTGTTTTTT
v_gene: TRBV5-1
abundance: -
j_gene: TRBJ2-2
d_gene: TRBD1

CDR3aa: CASSLDPGVAYGYTF
CDR3nt: TGTGCCAGCAGCTTAGATCCGGGGGTTGCTTATGGCTACACCTTC
v_gene: TRBV7-9
abundance: -
j_gene: TRBJ1-2
d_gene: -

CDR3aa: CASSLSTGTLSYEQYF
CDR3nt: TGTGCCAGCAGTTTATCGACCGGGACTCTATCCTACGAGCAGTACTTC
v_gene: TRBV27
abundance: -
j_gene: TRBJ2-7
d_gene: -

CDR3aa: CASSERAGLYTEAFF
CDR3nt: TGCGCCAGCAGTGAAAGGGCAGGGCTATACACTGAAGCTTTCTTT
v_gene: TRBV10-2
abundance: -
j_gene: TRBJ1-1
d_gene: -

CDR3aa: CASREDRGPGGTEAFF
CDR3nt: TGTGCCAGCAGGGAGGACAGGGGACCTGGTGGGACTGAAGCTTTCTTT
v_gene: TRBV2
abundance: -
j_gene: TRBJ1-1
d_gene: TRBD1

CDR3aa: CASSLDSNEQFF
CDR3nt: TGCGCCAGCAGCCTAGACAGCAATGAGCAGTTCTTC
v_gene: TRBV4-1
abundance: -
j_gene: TRBJ2-1
d_gene: -

CDR3aa: CASSRTGGNYGYTF
CDR3nt: TGCGCCAGCAGTAGGACAGGGGGTAACTATGGCTACACCTTC
v_gene: TRBV23-1
abundance: -
j_gene: TRBJ1-2
d_gene: TRBD1

CDR3aa: CASSQGPRNIQYF
CDR3nt: TGTGCCAGCAGCCAGGGGCCCAGGAACATTCAGTACTTC
v_gene: TRBV3-1/TRBV3-2
abundance: -
j_gene: TRBJ2-4
d_gene: -

CDR3aa: CASSPRGQGEKLFF
CDR3nt: TGTGCCAGTAGTCCCCGGGGACAGGGCGAAAAACTGTTTTTT
v_gene: TRBV19
abundance: -
j_gene: TRBJ1-4
d_gene: TRBD1

CDR3aa: CASSLELYGYTF
CDR3nt: TGTGCCAGCAGCTTGGAGCTCTATGGCTACACCTTC
v_gene: TRBV7-8
abundance: -
j_gene: TRBJ1-2
d_gene: -

CDR3aa: CASSLDRDLYGYTF
CDR3nt: TGTGCCAGCAGCCTAGACAGGGATCTCTATGGCTACACCTTC
v_gene: TRBV14
abundance: -
j_gene: TRBJ1-2
d_gene: TRBD1

CDR3aa: CASSLTGTANTEAFF
CDR3nt: TGCGCCAGCAGCCTCACCGGGACAGCGAACACTGAAGCTTTCTTT
v_gene: TRBV5-1
abundance: -
j_gene: TRBJ1-1
d_gene: TRBD1

CDR3aa: CASSGPPRGRENTEAFF
CDR3nt: TGTGCCAGCAGTGGCCCCCCGCGGGGCAGGGAGAACACTGAAGCTTTCTTT
v_gene: TRBV25-1
abundance: once
j_gene: TRBJ1-1
d_gene: -

CDR3aa: CASSYYQGPETQYF
CDR3nt: TGTGCCAGCAGTTACTACCAGGGCCCAGAGACCCAGTACTTC
v_gene: TRBV6-5
abundance: -
j_gene: TRBJ2-5
d_gene: -

CDR3aa: CASSLGRGDEQYF
CDR3nt: TGTGCCAGCAGCTTAGGGCGGGGAGACGAGCAGTACTTC
v_gene: TRBV5-6
abundance: -
j_gene: TRBJ2-7
d_gene: -

CDR3aa: CATLDRNTGELFF
CDR3nt: TGTGCCACCCTAGATCGTAACACCGGGGAGCTGTTTTTT
v_gene: TRBV24-1
abundance: -
j_gene: TRBJ2-2
d_gene: -